These T cell receptor beta chains were read from a single sample in a study of blood T cells in healthy people across ages. TCRdb reanalysed the 5' RACE reads using MiXCR and keeps one entry per CDR3 protein. This sample has around 600,000 distinct CDR3 sequences, with around half found just once. What was sequenced was blood. Receptors originate from an older man in good health. The CDR3 runs from the conserved cysteine through the conserved F or W. Fields, in order: clone size, J gene, V gene, D gene, CDR3 DNA, CDR3 protein. A D gene is named only where the DNA matches it firmly. Some rows mark clone size as missing; the rest say once, few, many or name a class of expanded clone.

abundance: -; j_gene: TRBJ2-2; v_gene: TRBV20-1; d_gene: TRBD2; CDR3nt: TGCAGTGCTAGAGAAAGCGGGAGGGCCGGTGGCGGGGAGCTGTTTTTT; CDR3aa: CSARESGRAGGGELFF
abundance: -; j_gene: TRBJ2-1; v_gene: TRBV2; d_gene: -; CDR3nt: TGTGCCAGCAGTAGTACAGGGAAGAATGAGCAGTTCTTC; CDR3aa: CASSSTGKNEQFF
abundance: -; j_gene: TRBJ2-7; v_gene: TRBV5-1; d_gene: -; CDR3nt: TGCGCCAGCAGCTTGTTGGGGGGGCTGACCTACGAGCAGTACTTC; CDR3aa: CASSLLGGLTYEQYF
abundance: -; j_gene: TRBJ2-1; v_gene: TRBV10-3; d_gene: TRBD2; CDR3nt: TGTGCCATCAGTGAAGCGGGGGGGAACAATGAGCAGTTCTTC; CDR3aa: CAISEAGGNNEQFF
abundance: -; j_gene: TRBJ2-1; v_gene: TRBV21-1; d_gene: -; CDR3nt: TGTGCCAGCAGCAGAACACGCGCGACCTACAATGAGCAGTTCTTC; CDR3aa: CASSRTRATYNEQFF
abundance: -; j_gene: TRBJ2-1; v_gene: TRBV20-1; d_gene: TRBD2; CDR3nt: TGCAGTGCTCCAGGGACTAGCGGGGGGGACTACAATGAGCAGTTCTTC; CDR3aa: CSAPGTSGGDYNEQFF
abundance: many; j_gene: TRBJ1-5; v_gene: TRBV6-6; d_gene: -; CDR3nt: TGTGCCAGCAGTACGGGTTTAGATCAGCCCCAGCATTTT; CDR3aa: CASSTGLDQPQHF
abundance: few; j_gene: TRBJ2-1; v_gene: TRBV5-1; d_gene: -; CDR3nt: TGCGCCAGCAGTGTCCCCCACAATGAGCAGTTCTTC; CDR3aa: CASSVPHNEQFF
abundance: -; j_gene: TRBJ1-5; v_gene: TRBV6-6; d_gene: -; CDR3nt: TGTGCCAGCAGTTACGCCCCCGTCTGGCAGGGTACTCAGCCCCAGCATTTT; CDR3aa: CASSYAPVWQGTQPQHF
abundance: -; j_gene: TRBJ2-7; v_gene: TRBV18; d_gene: -; CDR3nt: TGTGCCAGCTCAAATCGAGGGGGATCGGCTTCAGGATACGAGCAGTACTTC; CDR3aa: CASSNRGGSASGYEQYF
abundance: -; j_gene: TRBJ1-4; v_gene: TRBV7-9; d_gene: TRBD1; CDR3nt: TGTGCCAGCAGCTACCAACAGGGGGGCCACGAAAAACTGTTTTTT; CDR3aa: CASSYQQGGHEKLFF
abundance: -; j_gene: TRBJ1-1; v_gene: TRBV14; d_gene: -; CDR3nt: TGTGCCAGCAGCCAAGATGTGGAGAAGAACACTGAAGCTTTCTTT; CDR3aa: CASSQDVEKNTEAFF
abundance: few; j_gene: TRBJ2-1; v_gene: TRBV20-1; d_gene: -; CDR3nt: TGCAGTGCTTTCACCGCAGAGGCCCGCTACAATGAGCAGTTCTTC; CDR3aa: CSAFTAEARYNEQFF
abundance: few; j_gene: TRBJ2-2; v_gene: TRBV4-2; d_gene: -; CDR3nt: TGTGCCAGCAGCCAAACATTCAGCGTCACCGGGGAGCTGTTTTTT; CDR3aa: CASSQTFSVTGELFF
abundance: -; j_gene: TRBJ1-6; v_gene: TRBV20-1; d_gene: TRBD1; CDR3nt: TGCAGTGCTATGGGACAGGGGGCTTCTTCACCCCTCCACTTT; CDR3aa: CSAMGQGASSPLHF
abundance: -; j_gene: TRBJ1-4; v_gene: TRBV9; d_gene: -; CDR3nt: TGTGCCAGCAGCCTTGGGCCCCAGGCTAATGAAAAACTGTTTTTT; CDR3aa: CASSLGPQANEKLFF
abundance: -; j_gene: TRBJ2-5; v_gene: TRBV20-1; d_gene: TRBD1; CDR3nt: TGCAGTGCTGACACAACAGGGGAAGGGACCCAGTACTTC; CDR3aa: CSADTTGEGTQYF
abundance: -; j_gene: TRBJ2-6; v_gene: TRBV6-6; d_gene: -; CDR3nt: TGTGCCAGCAGAAGCAGGGGCCGCGGGGCCAACGTCCTGACTTTC; CDR3aa: CASRSRGRGANVLTF
abundance: -; j_gene: TRBJ2-1; v_gene: TRBV20-1; d_gene: -; CDR3nt: TGCAGTGCTAGGGATGCGGTGCCTTCCAATGAGCAGTTCTTC; CDR3aa: CSARDAVPSNEQFF
abundance: -; j_gene: TRBJ1-2; v_gene: TRBV20-1; d_gene: TRBD1; CDR3nt: TGCAGTGCAATGGGACAGGGGGGTGGCTACACCTTC; CDR3aa: CSAMGQGGGYTF
abundance: -; j_gene: TRBJ1-1; v_gene: TRBV7-3; d_gene: -; CDR3nt: TGTGCCAGCAGCTCAGAAGTGGGGGGGCTGGGTTTCTTT; CDR3aa: CASSSEVGGLGFF
abundance: -; j_gene: TRBJ2-1; v_gene: TRBV5-1; d_gene: TRBD2; CDR3nt: TGCGCCAGCAGCTTAGGGACTAGCGGGAGTATAAATGAGCAGTTCTTC; CDR3aa: CASSLGTSGSINEQFF
abundance: -; j_gene: TRBJ2-3; v_gene: TRBV20-1; d_gene: TRBD2; CDR3nt: TGCAGTGGGGGACTAGCGGGAGGGGATACGCAGTATTTT; CDR3aa: CSGGLAGGDTQYF
abundance: few; j_gene: TRBJ2-4; v_gene: TRBV10-3; d_gene: -; CDR3nt: TGTGCCATCAGTGAGTCGAAGGGGGGAAACATTCAGTACTTC; CDR3aa: CAISESKGGNIQYF
abundance: -; j_gene: TRBJ1-1; v_gene: TRBV7-2; d_gene: -; CDR3nt: TGTGCCAGCAGCCCACGGACGGATCGTCATGCTTTCTTT; CDR3aa: CASSPRTDRHAFF
abundance: -; j_gene: TRBJ2-3; v_gene: TRBV9; d_gene: -; CDR3nt: TGTGCCAGCAGCATCGGGGGCACAGATACGCAGTATTTT; CDR3aa: CASSIGGTDTQYF
abundance: -; j_gene: TRBJ2-5; v_gene: TRBV7-7; d_gene: -; CDR3nt: TGTGCTAGCAGCTTAAGTAGCGTCGGACAAGAGACCCAGTACTTC; CDR3aa: CASSLSSVGQETQYF
abundance: -; j_gene: TRBJ2-5; v_gene: TRBV3-1; d_gene: TRBD2; CDR3nt: TGTGCCAGCAGCCCTTGGACTAGCGTGGAGACCCAGTACTTC; CDR3aa: CASSPWTSVETQYF
abundance: -; j_gene: TRBJ2-3; v_gene: TRBV4-3; d_gene: TRBD1; CDR3nt: TGCGCCAGCAGCCAGGACGACAGGGTCAGCACAGATACGCAGTATTTT; CDR3aa: CASSQDDRVSTDTQYF
abundance: -; j_gene: TRBJ2-7; v_gene: TRBV5-1; d_gene: TRBD2; CDR3nt: TGCGCCAGCAGCCCAGAAGCGGACAAGATGACTAGCGGGATAGGTGACGAGCAGTACTTC; CDR3aa: CASSPEADKMTSGIGDEQYF
abundance: -; j_gene: TRBJ1-2; v_gene: TRBV20-1; d_gene: -; CDR3nt: TGCAGTGCCCCCTCCAGTCCGACCCACTATGGCTACACCTTC; CDR3aa: CSAPSSPTHYGYTF
abundance: -; j_gene: TRBJ2-3; v_gene: TRBV7-8; d_gene: TRBD2; CDR3nt: TGTGCCAGCAGCCCCCAGTTGACGGCCGATAGCGGGAGAAGCACAGATACGCAGTATTTT; CDR3aa: CASSPQLTADSGRSTDTQYF
abundance: few; j_gene: TRBJ2-3; v_gene: TRBV7-2; d_gene: -; CDR3nt: TGTGCCAGCAGCTTCGGCCGGGAGTCAGATACGCAGTATTTT; CDR3aa: CASSFGRESDTQYF
abundance: many; j_gene: TRBJ2-1; v_gene: TRBV7-2; d_gene: -; CDR3nt: TGTGCCAGCAAGCGCACCGGACTGATCTACAATGAGCAGTTCTTC; CDR3aa: CASKRTGLIYNEQFF
abundance: -; j_gene: TRBJ1-4; v_gene: TRBV12-3/TRBV12-4; d_gene: -; CDR3nt: TGTGCCAGCAGTCGGGACTCCTCAACTAATGAAAAACTGTTTTTT; CDR3aa: CASSRDSSTNEKLFF
abundance: -; j_gene: TRBJ2-3; v_gene: TRBV18; d_gene: -; CDR3nt: TGTGCCAGCTCACCGCATAATAGACAGGTTACCACAGATACGCAGTATTTT; CDR3aa: CASSPHNRQVTTDTQYF
abundance: -; j_gene: TRBJ2-5; v_gene: TRBV7-2; d_gene: -; CDR3nt: TGTGCCAGCAGCCTCATCGGGACTGACCAAGAGACCCAGTACTTC; CDR3aa: CASSLIGTDQETQYF
abundance: -; j_gene: TRBJ2-4; v_gene: TRBV20-1; d_gene: TRBD2; CDR3nt: TGCAGTGCCGGGGGGACTAGCGGGGGGCCTATAGCCAAAAATATTCAGTACTTC; CDR3aa: CSAGGTSGGPIAKNIQYF
abundance: few; j_gene: TRBJ2-3; v_gene: TRBV20-1; d_gene: -; CDR3nt: TGCAGTGCTAGACAGGGACAAGATACGCAGTATTTT; CDR3aa: CSARQGQDTQYF
abundance: -; j_gene: TRBJ2-3; v_gene: TRBV6-2/TRBV6-3; d_gene: TRBD2; CDR3nt: TGTGCCAGCAGGAAGACTAGCGGGGGGAGCACAGATACGCAGTATTTT; CDR3aa: CASRKTSGGSTDTQYF
abundance: -; j_gene: TRBJ1-1; v_gene: TRBV7-9; d_gene: -; CDR3nt: TGTGCCAGCAGGTTAAAGGGATTAAACACTGAAGCTTTCTTT; CDR3aa: CASRLKGLNTEAFF
abundance: -; j_gene: TRBJ1-2; v_gene: TRBV21-1; d_gene: -; CDR3nt: TGTGCCAGCAGCAAAGTTGGCCACCCCTATGGCTACACCTTC; CDR3aa: CASSKVGHPYGYTF
abundance: few; j_gene: TRBJ2-7; v_gene: TRBV28; d_gene: -; CDR3nt: TGTGCCAGCACTCCCTGGAAGAGCTCCTACGAGCAGTACTTC; CDR3aa: CASTPWKSSYEQYF
abundance: few; j_gene: TRBJ1-2; v_gene: TRBV6-1; d_gene: -; CDR3nt: TGTGCCAGCAGTGACGGGGGAATTAACTATGGCTACACCTTC; CDR3aa: CASSDGGINYGYTF
abundance: -; j_gene: TRBJ2-1; v_gene: TRBV28; d_gene: TRBD1; CDR3nt: TGTGCCGGCAGGGGCCGGGACAGACTGGTAGATGAGCAGTTCTTC; CDR3aa: CAGRGRDRLVDEQFF
abundance: -; j_gene: TRBJ1-2; v_gene: TRBV18; d_gene: -; CDR3nt: TGTGCCAGCTCACCATTCCCCGGACCAGAGGAAGGTGGCTACACCTTC; CDR3aa: CASSPFPGPEEGGYTF
abundance: few; j_gene: TRBJ2-1; v_gene: TRBV5-1; d_gene: TRBD1; CDR3nt: TGCGCCAGCAGCTTGGTCGGACAGGGGGGATACAATGAGCAGTTCTTC; CDR3aa: CASSLVGQGGYNEQFF
abundance: many; j_gene: TRBJ2-1; v_gene: TRBV6-5; d_gene: -; CDR3nt: TGTGCCAGCAGTTACTCGGGCCCAAATGGTGAGCAGTTCTTC; CDR3aa: CASSYSGPNGEQFF
abundance: -; j_gene: TRBJ2-7; v_gene: TRBV20-1; d_gene: -; CDR3nt: TGCAGTGCTAGACGGAACAGCTACGAGCAGTACTTC; CDR3aa: CSARRNSYEQYF
abundance: -; j_gene: TRBJ2-4; v_gene: TRBV5-4; d_gene: TRBD1; CDR3nt: TGTGCCAGCAGCTCAGCCATAACAGGGGATGTATCAGACATTCAGTACTTC; CDR3aa: CASSSAITGDVSDIQYF
abundance: -; j_gene: TRBJ1-4; v_gene: TRBV20-1; d_gene: TRBD1; CDR3nt: TGCAGTGCTAGTTTACCAACCGGGACAGGGGAGGAAAAACTGTTTTTT; CDR3aa: CSASLPTGTGEEKLFF
abundance: -; j_gene: TRBJ2-7; v_gene: TRBV7-2; d_gene: -; CDR3nt: TGTGCCAGCAGCGTCGGCCGGAACACCGCCTACGAGCAGTACTTC; CDR3aa: CASSVGRNTAYEQYF
abundance: -; j_gene: TRBJ1-3; v_gene: TRBV4-3; d_gene: -; CDR3nt: TGCGCCAGCAGCCAAGACTCTATCATGGCTGGAAACACCATATATTTT; CDR3aa: CASSQDSIMAGNTIYF
abundance: -; j_gene: TRBJ1-5; v_gene: TRBV7-2; d_gene: -; CDR3nt: TGTGCCAGCACCCCAGAGGGTGGGAGGCGTCAGCCCCAGCATTTT; CDR3aa: CASTPEGGRRQPQHF
abundance: -; j_gene: TRBJ2-3; v_gene: TRBV6-1; d_gene: -; CDR3nt: TGTGCCAGCAGTCATACTAGTGGGAGGCCCTCAGACTACAATGAGCAGTATTTT; CDR3aa: CASSHTSGRPSDYNEQYF
abundance: -; j_gene: TRBJ1-3; v_gene: TRBV29-1; d_gene: -; CDR3nt: TGCAGCGCCGGACGGGACTCTGGAAACACCATATATTTT; CDR3aa: CSAGRDSGNTIYF
abundance: -; j_gene: TRBJ1-6; v_gene: TRBV28; d_gene: TRBD1; CDR3nt: TGTGCCAGCAGAACCGGACAGGGGGCTTTTTTATCACCCCTCCACTTT; CDR3aa: CASRTGQGAFLSPLHF
abundance: -; j_gene: TRBJ1-1; v_gene: TRBV29-1; d_gene: -; CDR3nt: TGCAATGTTGCCTCCCGAGGGAGCACTGAAGCTTTCTTT; CDR3aa: CNVASRGSTEAFF
abundance: many; j_gene: TRBJ2-7; v_gene: TRBV27; d_gene: -; CDR3nt: TGTGCCAGCAGGAACATCCGAGACTACGAGCAGTACTTC; CDR3aa: CASRNIRDYEQYF